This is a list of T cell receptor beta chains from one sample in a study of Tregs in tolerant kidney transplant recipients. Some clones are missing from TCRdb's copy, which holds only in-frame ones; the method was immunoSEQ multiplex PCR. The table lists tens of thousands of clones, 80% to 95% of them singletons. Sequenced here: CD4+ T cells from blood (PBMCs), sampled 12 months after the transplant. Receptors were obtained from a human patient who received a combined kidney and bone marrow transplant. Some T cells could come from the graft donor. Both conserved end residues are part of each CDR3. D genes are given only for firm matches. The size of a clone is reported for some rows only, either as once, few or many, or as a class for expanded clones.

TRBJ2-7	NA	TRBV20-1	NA	CSASNSYEQYF	TGCAGTGCTAGTAATAGTTACGAGCAGTACTTC
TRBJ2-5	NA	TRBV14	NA	CASSQVNSGAETQYF	TGTGCCAGCAGCCAAGTCAATTCAGGGGCCGAGACCCAGTACTTC
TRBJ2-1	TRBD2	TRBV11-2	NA	CASSLGSAGWGGVNEQFF	TGTGCCAGCAGCTTAGGGAGCGCGGGATGGGGGGGGGTCAATGAGCAGTTCTTC
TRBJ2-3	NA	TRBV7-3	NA	CASSLNPGNTQYF	TGTGCCAGCAGCTTAAATCCCGGGAATACGCAGTATTTT
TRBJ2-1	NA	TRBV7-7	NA	CASSPFPQGFTLSGSSYNEQFF	TGTGCCAGCAGCCCATTTCCCCAGGGGTTTACCCTAAGCGGTAGCTCCTACAATGAGCAGTTCTTC
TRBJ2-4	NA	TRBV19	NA	CASRNRLAKNIQYF	TGTGCCAGTAGGAACAGGTTAGCCAAAAACATTCAGTACTTC
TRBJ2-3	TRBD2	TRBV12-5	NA	CASGNPAGEADTQYF	TGTGCTAGTGGCAACCCCGCGGGAGAGGCAGATACGCAGTATTTT
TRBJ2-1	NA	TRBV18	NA	CASCATELYNEQFF	TGTGCCAGCTGTGCCACCGAACTCTACAATGAGCAGTTCTTC
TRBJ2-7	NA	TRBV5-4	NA	CASSHAGPHLPYEQYF	TGTGCCAGCAGCCACGCAGGGCCCCATTTACCCTACGAGCAGTACTTC
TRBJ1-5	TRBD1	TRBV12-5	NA	CASGAGQGHQPQHF	TGTGCTAGTGGTGCGGGACAGGGTCATCAGCCCCAGCATTTT
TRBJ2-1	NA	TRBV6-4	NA	CASSLGGQGEQFF	TGTGCCAGCAGCCTGGGGGGGCAGGGTGAGCAGTTCTTC
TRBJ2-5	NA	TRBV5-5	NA	CASSLMDSQETQYF	TGTGCCAGCAGCTTGATGGACAGCCAAGAGACCCAGTACTTC
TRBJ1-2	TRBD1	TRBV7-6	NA	CASSLWPRGQVDGYTF	TGTGCCAGCAGCTTATGGCCCAGGGGGCAGGTGGATGGCTACACCTTC
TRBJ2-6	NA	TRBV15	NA	CATSRDRDPWGPGANVLTF	TGTGCCACCAGCAGAGACCGGGATCCCTGGGGGCCTGGGGCCAACGTCCTGACTTTC
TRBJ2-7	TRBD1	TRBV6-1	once	CASISVGQGPYEQYF	TGTGCCAGCATCTCGGTAGGACAGGGTCCCTACGAGCAGTACTTC
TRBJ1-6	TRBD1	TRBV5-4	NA	CASSRGTGASNSPLHF	TGTGCCAGCAGCCGGGGGACAGGGGCCAGTAATTCACCCCTCCACTTT
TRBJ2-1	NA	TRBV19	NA	CASKLGGFPHNEQFF	TGTGCCAGTAAACTCGGGGGTTTTCCCCACAATGAGCAGTTCTTC
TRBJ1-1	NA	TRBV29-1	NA	CSVEVSMNTEAFF	TGCAGCGTTGAGGTCAGTATGAACACTGAAGCTTTCTTT
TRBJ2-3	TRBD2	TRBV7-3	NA	CASSPRLSGAFGDTQYF	TGTGCCAGCAGCCCCCGACTAAGCGGGGCTTTTGGAGATACGCAGTATTTT
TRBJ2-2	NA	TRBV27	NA	CASSLRDSLGGELFF	TGTGCCAGCAGTCTACGTGACTCCCTTGGCGGGGAGCTGTTTTTT
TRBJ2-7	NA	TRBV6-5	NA	CASSYEGSNTYEQYF	TGTGCCAGCAGTTATGAGGGAAGTAACACCTACGAGCAGTACTTC
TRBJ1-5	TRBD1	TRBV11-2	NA	CASSPDRVNQPQHF	TGTGCCAGCAGCCCCGACAGGGTCAATCAGCCCCAGCATTTT
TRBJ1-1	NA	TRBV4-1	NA	CASSPDTRNTEAFF	TGCGCCAGCAGCCCGGACACAAGGAACACTGAAGCTTTCTTT
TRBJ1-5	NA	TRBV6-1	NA	CASRRASSSDQPQHF	TGTGCCAGCAGGAGGGCGTCGAGCTCCGATCAGCCCCAGCATTTT
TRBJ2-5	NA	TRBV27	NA	CASSSLSGAETQYF	TGTGCCAGCAGCTCCCTGAGTGGGGCTGAGACCCAGTACTTC
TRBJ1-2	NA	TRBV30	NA	CAWSAGADYGYTF	TGTGCCTGGAGTGCAGGAGCGGACTATGGCTACACCTTC
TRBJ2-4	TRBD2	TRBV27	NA	CASSLFGLAGDPTAKNIQYF	TGTGCCAGCAGTTTATTCGGACTAGCGGGAGACCCTACTGCCAAAAACATTCAGTACTTC
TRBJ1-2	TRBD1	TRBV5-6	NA	CASSLGQGLIYGYTF	TGTGCCAGCAGCCTGGGACAGGGGCTTATCTATGGCTACACCTTC
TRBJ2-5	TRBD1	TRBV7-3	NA	CASSPLGTVQETQYF	TGTGCCAGCAGCCCCCTAGGGACAGTTCAAGAGACCCAGTACTTC
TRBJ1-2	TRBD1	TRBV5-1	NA	CASSLAGTDLNYGYTF	TGCGCCAGCAGCTTGGCCGGGACAGACCTGAACTATGGCTACACCTTC
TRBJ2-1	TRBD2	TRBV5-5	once	CASSFSGSINEQFF	TGTGCCAGCAGCTTTAGCGGGAGTATTAATGAGCAGTTCTTC
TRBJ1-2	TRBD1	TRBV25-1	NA	CASSDPGQGQANYGYTF	TGTGCCAGCAGTGATCCGGGACAGGGGCAAGCTAACTATGGCTACACCTTC
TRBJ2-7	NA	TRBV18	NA	CASSPGAMDEQYF	TGTGCCAGCTCACCTGGGGCTATGGACGAGCAGTACTTC
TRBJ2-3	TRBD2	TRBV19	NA	CASTPLAASTDTQYF	TGTGCCAGTACCCCACTAGCGGCTAGCACAGATACGCAGTATTTT
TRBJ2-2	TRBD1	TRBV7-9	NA	CASSSKLKDRGTYTGELFF	TGTGCCAGCAGCTCAAAACTGAAGGACAGGGGCACCTACACCGGGGAGCTGTTTTTT
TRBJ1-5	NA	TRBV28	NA	CASSYLSGNQPQHF	TGTGCCAGCAGCTACCTGTCGGGCAATCAGCCCCAGCATTTT
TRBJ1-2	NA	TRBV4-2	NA	CASSRMGLDGYTF	TGTGCCAGCAGCCGGATGGGCTTAGATGGCTACACCTTC
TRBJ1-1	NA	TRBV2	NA	CASSERRGTEAFF	TGTGCCAGCAGTGAACGAAGGGGCACTGAAGCTTTCTTT
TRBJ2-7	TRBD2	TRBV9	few	CASSTGRAGGGEQYF	TGTGCCAGCAGCACAGGCCGGGCGGGGGGCGGCGAGCAGTACTTC
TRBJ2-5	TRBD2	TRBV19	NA	CASSSELAGETQYF	TGTGCCAGTAGTAGTGAGTTAGCGGGGGAGACCCAGTACTTC
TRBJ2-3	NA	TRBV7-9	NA	CASSSGMNTDTQYF	TGTGCCAGCAGCTCCGGGATGAATACAGATACGCAGTATTTT
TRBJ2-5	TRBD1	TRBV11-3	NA	CASSGSGTGEQETQYF	TGTGCCAGCAGCGGCTCCGGGACAGGGGAGCAAGAGACCCAGTACTTC
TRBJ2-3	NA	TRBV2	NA	CASSLRDTQYF	TGTGCCAGCAGTCTGAGAGATACGCAGTATTTT
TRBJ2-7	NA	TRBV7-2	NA	CASSFSGPYSSYEQYF	TGTGCCAGCAGCTTCTCAGGGCCTTACTCCTCCTACGAGCAGTACTTC
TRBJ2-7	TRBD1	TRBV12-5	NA	CASGPGQDSYEQYF	TGTGCTAGTGGACCGGGACAGGACTCCTACGAGCAGTACTTC